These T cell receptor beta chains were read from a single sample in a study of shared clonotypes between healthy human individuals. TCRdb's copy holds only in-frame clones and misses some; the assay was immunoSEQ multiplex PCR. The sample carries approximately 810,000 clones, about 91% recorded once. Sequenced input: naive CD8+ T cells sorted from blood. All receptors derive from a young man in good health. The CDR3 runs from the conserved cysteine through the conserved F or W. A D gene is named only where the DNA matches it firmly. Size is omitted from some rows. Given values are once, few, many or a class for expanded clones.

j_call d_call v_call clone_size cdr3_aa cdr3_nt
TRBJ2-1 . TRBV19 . CASSIGMNEQFF TGTGCCAGTAGTATCGGTATGAATGAGCAGTTCTTC
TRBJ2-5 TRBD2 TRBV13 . CASSPGTSASYQETQYF TGTGCCAGCAGCCCCGGGACTAGCGCATCGTACCAAGAGACCCAGTACTTC
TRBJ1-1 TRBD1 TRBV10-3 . CAISDADRGNTEAFF TGTGCCATCAGTGACGCTGACAGGGGGAACACTGAAGCTTTCTTT
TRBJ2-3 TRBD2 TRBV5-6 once CASSRGLAGRDTQYF TGTGCCAGCAGCAGGGGACTAGCGGGACGAGATACGCAGTATTTT
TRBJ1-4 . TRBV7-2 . CASSLWSGYEGEKLFF TGTGCCAGCAGCCTCTGGTCCGGGTACGAGGGTGAAAAACTGTTTTTT
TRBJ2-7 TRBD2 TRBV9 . CASSVGQAGGHEQYF TGTGCCAGCAGCGTAGGCCAAGCGGGAGGGCACGAGCAGTACTTC
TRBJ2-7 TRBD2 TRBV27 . CATKGAGLSEQYF TGTGCCACCAAAGGAGCGGGACTAAGCGAGCAGTACTTC
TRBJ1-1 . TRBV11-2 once CASSSLGMNTEAFF TGTGCCAGCAGCTCTCTGGGGATGAACACTGAAGCTTTCTTT
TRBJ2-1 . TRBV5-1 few CASSKTTSSYNEQFF TGCGCCAGCAGCAAAACTACAAGCTCCTACAATGAGCAGTTCTTC
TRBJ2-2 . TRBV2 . CASSLLIVPGELFF TGTGCCAGCAGTCTCCTAATAGTTCCCGGGGAGCTGTTTTTT
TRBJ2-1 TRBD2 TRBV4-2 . CASSQGLAGEIDNEQFF TGTGCCAGCAGCCAGGGACTAGCGGGAGAAATAGACAATGAGCAGTTCTTC
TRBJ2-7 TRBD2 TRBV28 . CASSFPKREPSYEQYF TGTGCCAGCAGTTTTCCCAAGCGGGAGCCATCCTACGAGCAGTACTTC
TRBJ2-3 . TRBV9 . CASTSGRGGTDTQYF TGTGCCAGCACTTCGGGGCGGGGAGGAACAGATACGCAGTATTTT
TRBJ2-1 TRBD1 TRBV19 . CASSPWTGSSYNEQFF TGTGCCAGTAGTCCCTGGACAGGGAGCTCCTACAATGAGCAGTTCTTC